The clone carrying this T cell receptor (beta chain) came up many times. The antigen is undetermined. TCR beta CDR3 sequences were amplified from RNA transcripts. A first-round RT-PCR of the TCR CDR3 used the HTBI primer set. TCRdb independently ran MiXCR on the multiplex PCR reads; one entry per CDR3 protein. The sample has 450,000 to 600,000 distinct CDR3 sequences; just under 20% are singletons. Enrolled ophthalmopathy patients presented with a Clinical Activity Score of at least 3, a NOSPECS grade of at least 4, and disease duration under 3 months. The PBMCs were sourced from fresh peripheral blood (approximately 10 ml). The CDR3 loop spans 14 amino acids. Trimming removed 2 bases from V and 2 bases from J, with 9 bases in between. CDR1 and CDR2 (germline): MDHEN, SYDVKM. This sample was included in a study of T cells in Graves' hyperthyroidism and ophthalmopathy. Overall study results and limits: Through a model of 13 V-J features, ophthalmopathy was separated from stable hyperthyroidism.

The rearrangement uses TRBV28 and TRBJ1-1; D unclear. The TCR comes from a man aged 35 to 55 with Graves' ophthalmopathy. Sequencing was carried out using blood. The CDR3 protein is CASSLHLSNTEAFF. CDR3 coding DNA: TGTGCCAGCAGTTTACACCTATCCAACACTGAAGCTTTCTTT.